This T cell receptor beta chain was observed in a study of identical twins. Via MiXCR, TCRdb re-called the 5' RACE reads, giving one row per CDR3 protein. The sample yields about 500,000 distinct CDR3 sequences, 13% to 15% seen once. This clonotype has more than one count but fewer than ten. The germline V gene encodes CDR1 SGHTA and CDR2 FQGNSA. The germline V and J ends were trimmed by 7 bases and 2 bases, with 11 bases remaining between them. The CDR3 has 13 amino acids. These data were also filed under a second study, of yellow fever vaccine responses in identical twins.

The sequence was collected from a young woman in good health. The chain uses TRBV7-2 and TRBJ2-5; D remains ambiguous. Sequences were obtained from CD4+ T cells sorted from blood. The CDR3 DNA reads as TGTGCCAGCACCCCCCTTGGGCAAGAGACCCAGTACTTC. Residues: CASTPLGQETQYF.